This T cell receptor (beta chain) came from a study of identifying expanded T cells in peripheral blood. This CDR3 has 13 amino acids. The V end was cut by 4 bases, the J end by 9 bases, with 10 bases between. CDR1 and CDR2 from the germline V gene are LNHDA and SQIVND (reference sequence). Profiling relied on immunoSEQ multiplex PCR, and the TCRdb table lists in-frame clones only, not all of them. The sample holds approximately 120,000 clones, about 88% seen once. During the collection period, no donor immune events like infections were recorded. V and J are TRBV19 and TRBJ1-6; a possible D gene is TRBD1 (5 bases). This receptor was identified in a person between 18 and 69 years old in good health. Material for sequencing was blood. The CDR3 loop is CASSNQGLSPLHF. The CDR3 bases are TGTGCCAGTAGTAACCAGGGCCTTTCACCCCTCCACTTT.